The 7 T cell receptor beta chains presented below share a single source sample, sequenced in a study of cytomegalovirus exposure and HLA in healthy donors. This PCR relied on a set of 60 Vbeta primers and 13 Jbeta primers. This table comes from immunoSEQ multiplex PCR, and its TCRdb copy is limited to in-frame clones, with some not included. The sample has tens of thousands of clones, 7.5% to 8.5% seen once. Sequences were obtained from PBMCs. These receptor sequences come from a man aged 50-60 years in good health and CMV-seronegative.

V usage is TRBV29-1 and J usage is TRBJ2-4; TRBD2 aligns across 7 bases. The CDR3 is 15 amino acids. V lost 1 base, J lost 6 bases, and 9 bases stayed unmatched. Germline CDR1 is SQVTM and CDR2 is ANQGSEA. This CDR3 reads CSVEGAAGIRNIQYF. The CDR3 coding sequence is TGCAGCGTTGAAGGGGCAGCGGGAATTAGAAACATTCAGTACTTC.

This clone was counted a single time. This chain links TRBV7-6 with TRBJ1-3; D unclear. The CDR3 loop spans 16 amino acids. In germline, CDR1 is SGHVS, CDR2 FNYEAQ. V shed 2 bases and J shed 0 bases, with 11 bases lying between them. CDR3 DNA sequence: TGTGCCAGCAGCTTATTTCAGGCCGACTCTGGAAACACCATATATTTT. It codes for CASSLFQADSGNTIYF.

V gene TRBV19 combines with J gene TRBJ1-5; D is unclear. V lost 4 bases and J 2 bases, leaving 6 bases between the germline ends. The CDR3 extends over 13 amino acids. Germline V gene sequence: CDR1 LNHDA, CDR2 SQIVND (reference sequence). The CDR3 sequence is CASSTQGNQPQHF. CDR3 DNA: TGTGCCAGTAGTACTCAGGGCAATCAGCCCCAGCATTTT.

The V and J genes are TRBV7-2 and TRBJ2-1, with 8 positions matching TRBD1. CDR1 and CDR2 (germline): SGHTA, FQGNSA. Unmatched junction bases numbered 4, after V lost 1 base and J lost 8 bases. The CDR3 length is 14 residues. The CDR3 nucleotides are TGTGCCAGCAGCTTAGTCAGGGGGCTAGATGAGCAGTTCTTC. Translated: CASSLVRGLDEQFF.

This clone was seen a handful of times. The chain combines TRBV5-1 with TRBJ1-5; a weak D match, TRBD1 (5 bases). Trimming shortened V by 4 bases and J by 3 bases, and 8 bases separated the two germline ends. This CDR3 has 13 amino acids. Per the germline V gene, CDR1 is SGHRS and CDR2 is YFSETQ. CDR3 in amino acids: CASSEDTNQPQHF. The CDR3 nucleotides are TGCGCCAGCAGCGAGGACACCAATCAGCCCCAGCATTTT.

This clone has more than one count but fewer than ten. This chain links TRBV6-5 with TRBJ2-6; 7 positions match TRBD1. The CDR3 contains 16 residues. Trimming removed 3 bases from V and 1 base from J; junction bases left unmatched: 3. Germline V lookup: CDR1 MNHEY, CDR2 SVGAGI. CDR3 region: CASSYSGGSGANVLTF. The CDR3 nucleotides read TGTGCCAGCAGTTATTCAGGGGGATCTGGGGCCAACGTCCTGACTTTC.

The sample holds a few counts of this clone. The chain links TRBV6-1 to TRBJ1-4, with D unclear. The CDR3 is 13 amino acids. V was shortened by 6 bases and J by 6 bases, with 11 bases between the two germline ends. The germline CDR1 and CDR2 sequences are MNHNS and SASEGT. Written as DNA, the CDR3 is TGTGCCAGCAGCGGGAAAGAATATGAAAAACTGTTTTTT. This translates into CASSGKEYEKLFF.